This entry lists 26 T cell receptor beta chains sequenced from one sample in a study of CD8 T cells in Susac syndrome. The authors reverse transcribed about 0.5 to 1 ug RNA with random hexamers. MiXCR, run by TCRdb on the immunoSEQ multiplex PCR reads, gives a single entry per CDR3 protein. Here the sample spans some 160,000 distinct CDR3 sequences, 90% to 96% being singletons. The sequencing input was CD4+ T cells from PBMCs. The receptor source for this set is a human donor with Susac syndrome.

This clonotype has just a few counts. V and J are TRBV11-2 and TRBJ2-3; possibly TRBD2 for D (6 bases). Germline CDR1 is SGHAT and CDR2 is FQNNGV. V was clipped by 0 bases and J by 0 bases, with 7 bases between them. The CDR3 totals 15 residues. CDR3: CASSLDRGSTDTQYF. CDR3 nucleotides: TGTGCCAGCAGCTTAGATCGGGGGAGCACAGATACGCAGTATTTT.

The rearrangement joins TRBV25-1 to TRBJ2-2, with 8 bases that match TRBD1. The germline CDR1 and CDR2 sequences are MGHDK and SYGVNS. This CDR3 has 15 residues. The V gene end was trimmed by 3 bases and the J gene end by 3 bases; junction bases not matched to a gene: 3. CDR3 DNA: TGTGCCAGCAGTGAGGACAGGGTGGACACCGGGGAGCTGTTTTTT. Translated, it gives CASSEDRVDTGELFF.

This chain connects TRBV20-1 to TRBJ2-7; D may be TRBD1 or TRBD2 (5 bases each). Deletions cut 0 bases from V and 0 bases from J, with 12 bases between. The germline gives CDR1 DFQATT, CDR2 SNEGSKA (reference sequence). This CDR3 is built from 15 residues. The CDR3 region has the DNA TGCAGTGCTAGAGATCATCCAGGGAGCTCCTACGAGCAGTACTTC. Protein sequence: CSARDHPGSSYEQYF.

CDR3: CSVGGNSYEQYF. The CDR3 bases are TGCAGCGTTGGCGGTAACTCCTACGAGCAGTACTTC. The rearrangement links TRBV29-1 to TRBJ2-7; D call uncertain. The CDR3 is 12 residues long. V lost 4 bases and J lost 0, with 7 bases in between. Germline CDR1 SQVTM, CDR2 ANQGSEA.

The gene calls are TRBV5-1 and TRBJ1-5; no firm D call. The germline V gene has CDR1 SGHRS and CDR2 YFSETQ. The CDR3 covers 16 residues. V dropped 4 bases and J dropped 2 bases, with 16 bases sitting between them. CDR3 sequence: CASSPGDTGGNQPQHF. The DNA of the CDR3 is TGCGCCAGCAGCCCCGGGGATACCGGCGGCAATCAGCCCCAGCATTTT.

The chain couples TRBV19 to TRBJ2-4; no clear D gene. V lost 5 bases and J lost 5, with 13 bases in between. Per the germline V gene, CDR1 is LNHDA and CDR2 is SQIVND (reference sequence). This CDR3 has 14 residues. The CDR3 nucleotides read TGTGCCAGTAGTGTCCTAGTCTCCCAAAACATTCAGTACTTC. Its translation: CASSVLVSQNIQYF.

The V and J genes are TRBV20-1 and TRBJ2-7, with D possibly being TRBD2 (6 bases). Germline-derived CDR1 and CDR2 are DFQATT and SNEGSKA (reference sequence). The CDR3 sequence is 14 residues long. V shed 5 bases and J shed 0 bases, with 14 bases lying between them. The CDR3, as DNA: TGCAGTGCTCCCCACAGCGGGCTCTCCTACGAGCAGTACTTC. Translation gives CSAPHSGLSYEQYF.

The V and J genes are TRBV29-1 and TRBJ2-1; the D gene is possibly TRBD2 (5 bases). Germline CDR1 and CDR2: SQVTM and ANQGSEA. This CDR3 is 10 amino acids long. Trimming cost V 8 bases and J 5 bases, with 7 bases left between them. This CDR3 reads CSTRDNEQFF. DNA of the CDR3: TGCAGCACGAGGGACAATGAGCAGTTCTTC.

There are a few counts of this clonotype. CDR3 protein: CASSRTDTQYF. The CDR3 DNA sequence: TGTGCCAGCAGTCGCACAGATACGCAGTATTTT. The chain links TRBV2 to TRBJ2-3; D unresolved. The CDR3 consists of 11 residues. V was shortened by 5 bases and J by 1 base, with 1 base between the two germline ends. Germline V gene sequence: CDR1 SNHLY, CDR2 FYNNEI.

The chain has TRBV14 and TRBJ2-5; either TRBD1 or TRBD2 may fit D (5 bases each). Trimming took 1 base from V and 5 from J, leaving 17 bases between them. Germline CDR1 SGHDN, CDR2 FVKESK. The CDR3 has 16 residues. Here the CDR3 DNA reads TGTGCCAGCAGCCAAGTAGTGAGGAGAGAGGGGGAGACCCAGTACTTC. Translation gives CASSQVVRREGETQYF.

To note about this clonotype: At one of its ends the junction is not consistent with the germline gene, which may arise from a read error. The chain carries TRBV7-7 and TRBJ2-5; tentative D call: TRBD2 (6 bases). The CDR3 has 15 residues. Germline CDR1 and CDR2: SSHAT and FNYEAQ (reference sequence). The DNA for the CDR3 is TGTGCTAGCAGCTTAGCGGTGGCTAGGGAGGAGACCCAGTACTTC. The encoded protein is CASSLAVAREETQYF.

This chain joins TRBV12-3 or TRBV12-4 and TRBJ1-5; no clear D gene. The V and J ends lost 3 bases and 4 bases respectively, with 7 bases between them. The CDR3 extends over 13 amino acids. The CDR3: CASSFGRNQPQHF. The CDR3 DNA sequence: TGTGCCAGCAGTTTTGGTAGAAATCAGCCCCAGCATTTT.

The chain employs TRBV3-1 and TRBJ2-7, with D uncertain. The CDR3 is 13 amino acids. CDR1 and CDR2 from the germline V gene are LGHDT and YNNKEL (reference sequence). Deletions cut 1 base from V and 0 bases from J, with 4 bases between. Here the CDR3 reads CASSQAVSYEQYF. The CDR3 coding sequence is TGTGCCAGCAGCCAAGCCGTCTCCTACGAGCAGTACTTC.

The chain links TRBV20-1 to TRBJ2-4; D may be TRBD1 (6 bases). Trimming shortened V by 5 bases and J by 1 base, and 15 bases separated the two germline ends. Germline V gene data show CDR1 as DFQATT and CDR2 as SNEGSKA (reference sequence). The CDR3 is 15 residues long. CDR3 DNA sequence: TGCAGTGCTTCGCAAGGGGGTCGGGCCAAAAACATTCAGTACTTC. Translating gives CSASQGGRAKNIQYF.

The chain has TRBV28 and TRBJ1-4; TRBD1 might be the D (5 bases). Germline V lookup: CDR1 MDHEN, CDR2 SYDVKM. Trimming pared 7 bases from V and 1 base from J, leaving 13 bases between. This CDR3 is 15 amino acids long. The DNA of the CDR3 is TGTGCCAGCAAGGTCCCCACAGGAACTAATGAAAAACTGTTTTTT. Protein: CASKVPTGTNEKLFF.

This clonotype came up once. The chain uses TRBV9 and TRBJ2-3; 7 bases match TRBD1. The germline gives CDR1 SGDLS, CDR2 YYNGEE. CDR3 length: 14 residues. Trimming cost V 4 bases and J 2 bases; bases outside gene matches: 4. In DNA, the CDR3 is TGTGCCAGCAGCCCCAGGGGGTCCACAGATACGCAGTATTTT. Its translation is CASSPRGSTDTQYF.

The chain has TRBV11-3 and TRBJ2-1, with a tentative D call TRBD2 (6 bases). This CDR3 region has 16 residues. V lost 5 bases to trimming and J lost 0 bases, with 14 bases between them. The germline gives CDR1 SGHNT, CDR2 YENEEA. Here the CDR3 DNA reads TGTGCCAGCAGCCCTAGCGCAGCGGCCTCCTACAATGAGCAGTTCTTC. The encoded protein is CASSPSAAASYNEQFF. Full variable domain (rest looked up from reference TRBV11-3 and TRBJ2-1): EAGVVQSPRYKIIEKKQPVAFWCNPISGHNTLYWYLQNLGQGPELLIRYENEEAVDDSQLPKDRFSAERLKGVDSTLKIQPAELGDSAVYLCASSPSAAASYNEQFFGPGTRLTVL.

The chain recombines TRBV12-5 with TRBJ2-3; 13 positions match TRBD2. The CDR3 has 16 amino acids. Germline trimming cut 7 bases from V and 2 bases from J; bases unmatched to any gene: 6. CDR1 LGHNT and CDR2 FRNRAP come from the germline V gene. The CDR3 is CASAPGLAGTTDTQYF. The CDR3 nucleotides read TGTGCTAGTGCCCCGGGACTAGCGGGGACCACAGATACGCAGTATTTT.

V is TRBV7-9 and J is TRBJ1-2; D perhaps matches TRBD1 (5 bases). Trimming removed 2 bases at V and 4 bases at J, with 8 bases between. CDR3 length equals 13 residues. Germline values: CDR1 SEHNR, CDR2 FQNEAQ (reference sequence). The CDR3, as DNA: TGTGCCAGCAGCTTACGGGACCTCTATGGCTACACCTTC. Encoded protein: CASSLRDLYGYTF.

The CDR3 loop is CASIQRECEQYF. The CDR3 DNA reads as TGTGCCAGCATCCAGCGGGAATGCGAGCAGTACTTC. This chain links TRBV25-1 with TRBJ2-7; 7 bases align to TRBD2. Germline-derived CDR1 and CDR2 are MGHDK and SYGVNS. The CDR3 sequence is 12 residues long. Germline trimming cut 7 bases from V and 6 bases from J; bases unmatched to any gene: 6.

Details on this clonotype: The junction departs from the called germline gene at one end, perhaps through a read error. As DNA, the CDR3 is TGCAGTGCTAGAGCACACGGACAGGGGGCAGGAAATGAGCGGTTCTTC. Its protein product is CSARAHGQGAGNERFF. The genes are TRBV20-1 and TRBJ2-1, with 11 bases aligning to TRBD1. CDR1 and CDR2 (germline): DFQATT, SNEGSKA (reference sequence). The CDR3 contains 16 residues.

The chain uses TRBV12-3 or TRBV12-4 and TRBJ1-2; D unclear. CDR3 length equals 16 residues. V lost 5 bases to trimming and J lost 8 bases, with 24 bases between them. DNA for the CDR3: TGTGCCAGCAGTGCTAACTTGGGAGGCCGCGGCCGGGGCTACACCTTC. Protein: CASSANLGGRGRGYTF.

V is TRBV28 and J is TRBJ2-3; D unresolved. Germline V gene lookup returns CDR1 MDHEN and CDR2 SYDVKM. The CDR3 sequence is 14 residues long. Trimming cost V 3 bases and J 0 bases, with 7 bases left between them. The CDR3 region is CASSLGSSTDTQYF. The DNA of the CDR3 is TGTGCCAGCAGTTTGGGGTCGAGCACAGATACGCAGTATTTT.

This chain links TRBV7-7 with TRBJ1-5; D is uncertain. Per germline, CDR1 SSHAT and CDR2 FNYEAQ (reference sequence). The V and J ends lost 2 bases and 7 bases respectively, with 9 bases between them. The CDR3 sequence is 13 residues long. CDR3 in amino acids: CASSLSERQPQHF. Here the CDR3 DNA reads TGTGCCAGCAGCTTATCGGAAAGGCAGCCCCAGCATTTT.

This chain connects TRBV7-2 to TRBJ1-1; D gene ambiguous. The V end lost 1 base, the J end lost 7 bases, and 10 bases lay between the germline ends. Germline assignment: CDR1 SGHTA and CDR2 FQGNSA. The CDR3 has 13 amino acids. The CDR3 here is CASSLVQQNEAFF. DNA for the CDR3: TGTGCCAGCAGCTTAGTTCAGCAGAATGAAGCTTTCTTT.

This chain links TRBV7-2 with TRBJ1-3; TRBD1 matches at 7 bases. Per the germline V gene, CDR1 is SGHTA and CDR2 is FQGNSA. The CDR3 extends over 15 amino acids. V shed 5 bases, J shed 0 bases, and the junction held 4 bases outside the gene matches. This CDR3 reads CASSLTGTSGNTIYF. The CDR3 bases are TGTGCCAGCAGCCTGACAGGGACCTCTGGAAACACCATATATTTT.